This T cell receptor (beta chain) is from a study of blood T cell repertoires in COVID-19. Study in general: Samples taken during acute and convalescent COVID-19 were collected in the United States, Italy and Spain. The cDNA or gDNA used as material had been derived from T cells, B-cell-depleted T cells, or PBMCs.

CDR1 and CDR2 (germline): MDHEN, SYDVKM. The CDR3 covers 15 residues. Trimming shortened V by 2 bases and J by 4 bases, and 12 bases separated the two germline ends. Per the original data handling: Estimated nucleated cell counts came from reference gene primer amplification. TCRdb's table, derived via immunoSEQ multiplex PCR, lists solely in-frame clones and lacks some. V, J and clone size are those of that table, while D and trimming were read from the DNA. The sample comprises more than 200,000 clones, approximately 80% of which are singletons, and approximately 1.5% rests with the top ten. This clone was counted a single time.

This TCR was sampled from a woman aged 40 to 55 who had recovered from COVID-19. Input material: peripheral blood. V gene TRBV28 combines with J gene TRBJ1-5; no definite D call. CDR3 residues: CASSLASGENQPQHF. In DNA, the CDR3 is TGTGCCAGCAGTTTAGCCTCCGGGGAAAATCAGCCCCAGCATTTT. The variable domain in full, completed from reference TRBV28 and TRBJ1-5, reads DVKVTQSSRYLVKRTGEKVFLECVQDMDHENMFWYRQDPGLGLRLIYFSYDVKMKEKGDIPEGYSVSREKKERFSLILESASTNQTSMYLCASSLASGENQPQHFGDGTRLSIL.